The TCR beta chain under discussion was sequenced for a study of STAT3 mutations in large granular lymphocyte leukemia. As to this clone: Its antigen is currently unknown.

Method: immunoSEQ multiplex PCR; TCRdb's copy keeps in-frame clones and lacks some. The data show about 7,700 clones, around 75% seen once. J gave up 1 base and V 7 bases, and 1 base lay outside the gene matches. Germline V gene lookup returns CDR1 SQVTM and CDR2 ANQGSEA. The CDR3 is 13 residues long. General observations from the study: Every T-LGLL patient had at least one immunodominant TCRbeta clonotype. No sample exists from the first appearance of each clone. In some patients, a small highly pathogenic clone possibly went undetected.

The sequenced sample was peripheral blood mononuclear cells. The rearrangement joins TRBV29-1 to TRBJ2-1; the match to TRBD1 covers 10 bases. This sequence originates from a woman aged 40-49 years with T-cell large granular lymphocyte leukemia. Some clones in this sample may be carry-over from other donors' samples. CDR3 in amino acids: CSADRGSYNEQFF. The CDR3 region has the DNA TGCAGCGCGGACAGGGGGTCCTACAATGAGCAGTTCTTC.